Sequencing of this TCR beta chain was carried out in a study of T cells in Graves' hyperthyroidism and ophthalmopathy. Template material for amplifying TCR beta CDR3 regions consisted of RNA transcripts. The HTBI set primed first-round TCR CDR3 RT-PCR. TCRdb re-derived calls from the multiplex PCR reads in MiXCR, one entry per CDR3 protein. The sample has around 620,000 distinct CDR3 sequences; 16% are singletons. This clonotype has just a few counts. This clonotype was obtained from a woman in her twenties or thirties with Graves' hyperthyroidism. The sequenced sample was blood.

In nucleotides, the CDR3 is TGTGCCAGCAGCAACCCGTCCGGGACTAGCGGTGAAAGCTCCTACGAGCAGTACTTC. Translation gives CASSNPSGTSGESSYEQYF. This chain connects TRBV9 to TRBJ2-7; 11 nucleotides match TRBD2. The trim removed 4 bases at V and 0 bases at J, leaving 15 bases unmatched. This CDR3 has 19 amino acids. Germline CDR1 reads SGDLS; CDR2 reads YYNGEE.